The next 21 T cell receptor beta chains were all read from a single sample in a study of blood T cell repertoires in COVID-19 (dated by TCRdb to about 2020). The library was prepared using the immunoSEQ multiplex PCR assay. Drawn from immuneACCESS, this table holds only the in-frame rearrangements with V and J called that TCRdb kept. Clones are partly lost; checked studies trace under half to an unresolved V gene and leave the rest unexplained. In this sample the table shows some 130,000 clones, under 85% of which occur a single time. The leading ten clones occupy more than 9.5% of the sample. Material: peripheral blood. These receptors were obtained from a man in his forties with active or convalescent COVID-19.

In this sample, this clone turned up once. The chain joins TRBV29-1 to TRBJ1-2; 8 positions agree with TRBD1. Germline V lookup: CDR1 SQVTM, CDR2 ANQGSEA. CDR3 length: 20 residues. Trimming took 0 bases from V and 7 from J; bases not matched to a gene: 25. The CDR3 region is CSVEEGTPGTGNPRPFGYTF. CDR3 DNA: TGCAGCGTTGAAGAGGGGACGCCGGGGACAGGTAACCCCCGCCCCTTTGGCTACACCTTC.

The CDR3 DNA reads as TGTGCCAGTAGTATAGCGGCAGGCGGGATTACGGCCAAAAACATTCAGTACTTC. Protein sequence: CASSIAAGGITAKNIQYF. The chain has TRBV19 and TRBJ2-4; D is perhaps TRBD2 (6 bases). Germline loops: CDR1 LNHDA, CDR2 SQIVND (reference sequence). The CDR3 loop spans 18 amino acids. The ends were cut back, 1 base at V and 1 base at J, with 17 bases in the middle.

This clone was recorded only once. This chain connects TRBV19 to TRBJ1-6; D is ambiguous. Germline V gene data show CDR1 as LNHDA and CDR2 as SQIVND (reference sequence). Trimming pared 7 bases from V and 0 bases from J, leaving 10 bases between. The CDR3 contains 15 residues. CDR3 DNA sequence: TGTGCCAGTAAGCCACAGAGCTCCTATAATTCACCCCTCCACTTT. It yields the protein CASKPQSSYNSPLHF.

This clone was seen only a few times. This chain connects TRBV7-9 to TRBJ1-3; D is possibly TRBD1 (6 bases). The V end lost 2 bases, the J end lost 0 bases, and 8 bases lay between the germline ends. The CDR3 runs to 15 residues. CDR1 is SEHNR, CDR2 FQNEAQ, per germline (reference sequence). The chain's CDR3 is CASSLRTDSGNTIYF. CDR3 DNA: TGTGCCAGCAGCTTAAGGACAGACTCTGGAAACACCATATATTTT.

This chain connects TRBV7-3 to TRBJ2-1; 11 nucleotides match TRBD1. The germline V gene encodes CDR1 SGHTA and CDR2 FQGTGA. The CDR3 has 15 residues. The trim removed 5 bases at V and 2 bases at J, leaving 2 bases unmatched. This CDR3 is CASSRGQGAYNEQFF. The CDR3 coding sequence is TGTGCCAGCAGCCGGGGACAGGGGGCCTACAATGAGCAGTTCTTC.

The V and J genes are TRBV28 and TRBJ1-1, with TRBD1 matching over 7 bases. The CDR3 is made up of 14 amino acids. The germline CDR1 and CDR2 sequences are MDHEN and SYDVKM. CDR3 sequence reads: CAIRPGQAYFAAFF. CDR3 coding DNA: TGTGCTATTCGTCCTGGACAGGCCTACTTTGCAGCTTTCTTT.

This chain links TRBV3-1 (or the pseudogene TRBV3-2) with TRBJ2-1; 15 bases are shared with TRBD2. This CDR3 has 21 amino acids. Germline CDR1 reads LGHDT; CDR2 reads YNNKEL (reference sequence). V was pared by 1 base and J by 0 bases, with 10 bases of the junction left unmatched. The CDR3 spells CASSQGAPGLAGGSSYNEQFF. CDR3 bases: TGTGCCAGCAGCCAAGGTGCTCCGGGACTAGCGGGGGGAAGCTCCTACAATGAGCAGTTCTTC.

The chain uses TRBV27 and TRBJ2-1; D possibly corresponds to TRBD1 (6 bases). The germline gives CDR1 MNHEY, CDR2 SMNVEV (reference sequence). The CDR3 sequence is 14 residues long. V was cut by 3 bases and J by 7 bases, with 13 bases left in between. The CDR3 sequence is CASSLRQALNEQFF. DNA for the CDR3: TGTGCCAGCAGTTTGAGACAGGCCCTGAATGAGCAGTTCTTC.

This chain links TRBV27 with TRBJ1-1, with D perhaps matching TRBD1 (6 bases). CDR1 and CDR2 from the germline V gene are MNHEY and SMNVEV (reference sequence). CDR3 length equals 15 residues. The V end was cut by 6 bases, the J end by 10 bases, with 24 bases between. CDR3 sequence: CASRLGARVVSGAFF. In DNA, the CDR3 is TGTGCCAGCAGGCTGGGGGCCAGGGTGGTATCTGGAGCTTTCTTT.

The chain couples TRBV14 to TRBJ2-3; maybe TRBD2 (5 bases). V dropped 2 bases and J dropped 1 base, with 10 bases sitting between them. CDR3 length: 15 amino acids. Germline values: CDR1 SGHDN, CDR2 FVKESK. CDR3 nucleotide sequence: TGTGCCAGCAGCCAACGGGGATCGGGCACAGATACGCAGTATTTT. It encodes CASSQRGSGTDTQYF.

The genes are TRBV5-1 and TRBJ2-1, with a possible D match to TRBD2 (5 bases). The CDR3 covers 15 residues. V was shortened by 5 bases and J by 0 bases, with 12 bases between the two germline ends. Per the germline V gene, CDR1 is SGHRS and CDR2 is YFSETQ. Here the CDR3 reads CASSGSTSSYNEQFF. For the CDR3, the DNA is TGCGCCAGCAGTGGAAGCACTAGCTCCTACAATGAGCAGTTCTTC.

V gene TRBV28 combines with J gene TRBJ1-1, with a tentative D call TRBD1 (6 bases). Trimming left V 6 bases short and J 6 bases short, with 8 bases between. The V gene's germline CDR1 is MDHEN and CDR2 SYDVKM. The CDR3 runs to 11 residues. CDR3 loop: CASRHRAEAFF. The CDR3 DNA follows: TGTGCCAGCAGACACAGGGCTGAAGCTTTCTTT.

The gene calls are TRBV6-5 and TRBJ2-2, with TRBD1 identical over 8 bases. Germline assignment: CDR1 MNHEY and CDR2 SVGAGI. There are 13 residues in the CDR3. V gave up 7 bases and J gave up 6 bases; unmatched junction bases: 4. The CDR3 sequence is CASKTGAAGELFF. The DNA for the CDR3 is TGTGCCAGCAAGACAGGGGCCGCCGGGGAGCTGTTTTTT.

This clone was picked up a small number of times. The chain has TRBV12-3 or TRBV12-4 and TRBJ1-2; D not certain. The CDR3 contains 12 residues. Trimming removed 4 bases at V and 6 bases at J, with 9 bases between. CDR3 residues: CASSSSPNGYTF. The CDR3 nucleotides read TGTGCCAGCAGTTCAAGCCCAAATGGCTACACCTTC.

The CDR3: CASSFVTGGVKQPQHF. The DNA for the CDR3 is TGTGCCAGCAGCTTTGTGACAGGGGGAGTGAAGCAGCCCCAGCATTTT. The chain joins TRBV7-2 to TRBJ1-5; 9 bases map to TRBD1. Trimming cost V 3 bases and J 7 bases; bases outside gene matches: 10. Germline CDR1 reads SGHTA; CDR2 reads FQGNSA. The CDR3 contains 16 residues.

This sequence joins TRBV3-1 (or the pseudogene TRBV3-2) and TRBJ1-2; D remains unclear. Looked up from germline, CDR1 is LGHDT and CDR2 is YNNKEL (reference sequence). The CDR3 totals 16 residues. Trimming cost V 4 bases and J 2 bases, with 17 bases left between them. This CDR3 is CASSPRGIGTNYGYTF. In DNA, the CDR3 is TGTGCCAGCAGCCCGAGAGGGATAGGTACAAACTATGGCTACACCTTC.

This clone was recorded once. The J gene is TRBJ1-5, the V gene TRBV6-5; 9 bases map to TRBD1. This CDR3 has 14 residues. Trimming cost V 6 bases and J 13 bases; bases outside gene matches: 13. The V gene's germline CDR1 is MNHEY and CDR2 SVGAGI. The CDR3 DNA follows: TGTGCCAGCAGCCCCGGGACAGGGAGTTACTTTCAGCATTTT. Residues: CASSPGTGSYFQHF.

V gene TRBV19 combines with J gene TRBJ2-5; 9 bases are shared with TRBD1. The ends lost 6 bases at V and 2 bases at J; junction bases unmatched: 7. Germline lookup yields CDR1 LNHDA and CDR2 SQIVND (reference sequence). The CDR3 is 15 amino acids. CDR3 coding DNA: TGTGCCAGTAGAATACAGGGGGCCGGACAAGAGACCCAGTACTTC. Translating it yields CASRIQGAGQETQYF. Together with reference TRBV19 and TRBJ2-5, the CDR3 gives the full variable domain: DGGITQSPKYLFRKEGQNVTLSCEQNLNHDAMYWYRQDPGQGLRLIYYSQIVNDFQKGDIAEGYSVSREKKESFPLTVTSAQKNPTAFYLCASRIQGAGQETQYFGPGTRLLVL.

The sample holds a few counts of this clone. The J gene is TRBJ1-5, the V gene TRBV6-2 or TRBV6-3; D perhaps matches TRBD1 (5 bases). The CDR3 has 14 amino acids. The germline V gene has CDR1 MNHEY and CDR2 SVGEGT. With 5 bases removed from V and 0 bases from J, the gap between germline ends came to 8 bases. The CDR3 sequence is CASSQGNSNQPQHF. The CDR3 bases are TGTGCCAGCAGTCAGGGCAATAGCAATCAGCCCCAGCATTTT.

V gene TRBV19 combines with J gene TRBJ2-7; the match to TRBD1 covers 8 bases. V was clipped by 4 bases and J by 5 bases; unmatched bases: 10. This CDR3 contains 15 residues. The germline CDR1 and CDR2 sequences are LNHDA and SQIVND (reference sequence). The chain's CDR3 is CASSSSRQGSHEQYF. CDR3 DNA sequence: TGTGCCAGTAGTAGTTCAAGACAGGGGTCCCACGAGCAGTACTTC. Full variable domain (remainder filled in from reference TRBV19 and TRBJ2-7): DGGITQSPKYLFRKEGQNVTLSCEQNLNHDAMYWYRQDPGQGLRLIYYSQIVNDFQKGDIAEGYSVSREKKESFPLTVTSAQKNPTAFYLCASSSSRQGSHEQYFGPGTRLTVT.

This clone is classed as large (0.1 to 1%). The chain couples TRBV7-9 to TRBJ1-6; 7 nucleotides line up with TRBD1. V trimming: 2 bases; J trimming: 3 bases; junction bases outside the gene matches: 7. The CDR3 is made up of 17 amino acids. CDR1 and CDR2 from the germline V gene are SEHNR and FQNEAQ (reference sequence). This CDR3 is CASSLPTGIGYNSPLHF. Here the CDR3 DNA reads TGTGCCAGCAGCTTACCGACAGGGATCGGCTATAATTCACCCCTCCACTTT.